The rows below give T cell receptor beta chains drawn from one sample of a study of cytomegalovirus exposure and HLA in healthy donors. Using immunoSEQ multiplex PCR, the repertoire was profiled, and TCRdb retains in-frame clones only, with some absent. This table holds 75,000 to 85,000 clones, around 90% found once. The sample taken for sequencing was PBMCs. These receptors all stem from a man under 40 in good health and CMV-seronegative. The CDR3 runs from the conserved cysteine through the conserved F or W. The order of the fields is J gene, clone size, V gene, D gene, CDR3 DNA, CDR3 protein. D genes are given only for firm matches. Part of the rows lack a size; the others show once, few, many or a class for expanded clones.

TRBJ2-7	NA	TRBV19	NA	TGTGCCAGTAGTATTTCTCAGGGGATTGGCGAGCAGTACTTC	CASSISQGIGEQYF
TRBJ1-1	NA	TRBV4-1	TRBD1	TGCGCCAGCAGCCCCCTGACAGGGGGCTACACTGAAGCTTTCTTT	CASSPLTGGYTEAFF
TRBJ2-3	once	TRBV11-2	NA	TGTGCCAGCACGATCTACCGCGGAGATACGCAGTATTTT	CASTIYRGDTQYF
TRBJ2-6	NA	TRBV25-1	NA	TGTGCCAGCAGTGAATCGTCGAGTGTCTCTGGGGCCAACGTCCTGACTTTC	CASSESSSVSGANVLTF
TRBJ2-7	few	TRBV5-1	NA	TGCGCCAGCAGCCAACGGTTAAGCTCCTACGAGCAGTACTTC	CASSQRLSSYEQYF
TRBJ1-2	NA	TRBV25-1	NA	TGTGCCAGCAGTGGGACCCTCGGGGAGAAGTCGGATGGCTACACCTTC	CASSGTLGEKSDGYTF
TRBJ1-5	NA	TRBV28	NA	TGTGCCAGCAGTGACTCTAAGGAAACTCAGCCCCAGCATTTT	CASSDSKETQPQHF
TRBJ1-2	NA	TRBV18	NA	TGTGCCAGCTCACCCGGCAGGGGAGAAGACTATGGCTACACCTTC	CASSPGRGEDYGYTF
TRBJ2-3	NA	TRBV28	NA	TGTGCCAGCACCTGGGGCAGAAGAGTCACAGATACGCAGTATTTT	CASTWGRRVTDTQYF
TRBJ2-3	NA	TRBV5-5	NA	TGTGCCAGCAGCTTGAGACAGGTTGGGGATACGCAGTATTTT	CASSLRQVGDTQYF
TRBJ1-2	NA	TRBV28	TRBD1	TGTGCCAGCCGGACAGGGGATTGGGGGGGCTACACCTTC	CASRTGDWGGYTF
TRBJ2-5	NA	TRBV4-1	NA	TGCGCCAGCAGCCAATCAGGGGTTCGGGAGACCCAGTACTTC	CASSQSGVRETQYF
TRBJ1-2	NA	TRBV2	TRBD1	TGTGCCAGCAGTGATTCCACAGGGGAGATCTATGGCTACACCTTC	CASSDSTGEIYGYTF
TRBJ2-3	NA	TRBV19	TRBD2	TGTGCCAGTAGTATAGGGACTAGCATCGATACGCAGTATTTT	CASSIGTSIDTQYF
TRBJ2-1	NA	TRBV2	NA	TGTGCCAGCAGTGACCAACGGCTAGTAGCCCACAATGAGCAGTTCTTC	CASSDQRLVAHNEQFF
TRBJ1-2	NA	TRBV5-1	TRBD1	TGCGCCAGCAGCTTGTATCCCCGGACAGGGGGCCTCGGCTACACCTTC	CASSLYPRTGGLGYTF
TRBJ2-1	NA	TRBV28	NA	TGTGCCAGCAGTCAGGGAATGGGCGAGCAGTTCTTC	CASSQGMGEQFF
TRBJ2-2	few	TRBV4-1	NA	TGCGCCAGCAGCCAAGTAGGGGACTTTTACACCGGGGAGCTGTTTTTT	CASSQVGDFYTGELFF
TRBJ2-2	NA	TRBV7-9	NA	TGTGCCAGCAGCTTAGCTATCGGGGAGCTGTTTTTT	CASSLAIGELFF
TRBJ1-5	NA	TRBV18	TRBD1	TGTGCCAGCTCACCAGACAGGGTCGACCAGCCCCAGCATTTT	CASSPDRVDQPQHF
TRBJ2-5	NA	TRBV4-2	NA	TGTGCCAGCAGTATTACTGAGCAGCGGGAAGAGACCCAGTACTTC	CASSITEQREETQYF
TRBJ2-1	NA	TRBV5-4	TRBD1	TGTGCCAGCAGTCCAGACAGGGGCCTTTACAATGAGCAGTTCTTC	CASSPDRGLYNEQFF
TRBJ2-1	NA	TRBV28	TRBD1	TGTGCCAGCAGTTATATGGGACAGGGTTACAATGAGCAGTTCTTC	CASSYMGQGYNEQFF
TRBJ1-4	NA	TRBV11-2	TRBD1	TGTGCCAGCAGCCGTGGGACAGCCAATGAAAAACTGTTTTTT	CASSRGTANEKLFF
TRBJ2-5	NA	TRBV5-5	NA	TGTGCCAGCAGCTTCTCGACTAGACAAGAGACCCAGTACTTC	CASSFSTRQETQYF
TRBJ2-2	NA	TRBV6-1	NA	TGTGCCAGCAGTGAGGGCTTCGGGGAGCTGTTTTTT	CASSEGFGELFF
TRBJ2-1	NA	TRBV11-2	TRBD2	TGTGCAATTCGACGGCGGGGGATGAATGAGCAGTTCTTC	CAIRRRGMNEQFF
TRBJ1-5	once	TRBV9	NA	TGTGCCAGCAGCCCCCACCTAACCCGAGATCAGCCCCAGCATTTT	CASSPHLTRDQPQHF
TRBJ2-3	NA	TRBV19	TRBD2	TGTGCCAGTAGTAAAAGGACTAGCGGTCGCTTATCAGATACGCAGTATTTT	CASSKRTSGRLSDTQYF
TRBJ1-3	NA	TRBV6-1	NA	TGTGCCAGCAGTTACGGGAGGACCATATATTTT	CASSYGRTIYF
TRBJ2-3	NA	TRBV5-6	NA	TGTGCCAGCAGCTGGGCTAGCACAGATACGCAGTATTTT	CASSWASTDTQYF
TRBJ1-3	NA	TRBV30	TRBD1	TGTGCCTGGAGTTGGACAGGACTACACTCTGGAAACACCATATATTTT	CAWSWTGLHSGNTIYF
TRBJ2-1	NA	TRBV18	NA	TGTGCCAGCTCACCGCGACAGGACGGTGAGCAGTTCTTC	CASSPRQDGEQFF
TRBJ2-7	NA	TRBV6-5	TRBD1	TGTGCCAGCAGCAGACCCGGACAGGGGGCTAGTCGGCAGTACTTC	CASSRPGQGASRQYF
TRBJ2-7	NA	TRBV13	NA	TGTGCCAGCAGCCTACAGGGTTGGATTCCCTACGAGCAGTACTTC	CASSLQGWIPYEQYF
TRBJ2-7	few	TRBV4-2	NA	TGTGCCAGCAGCCCCAGGGTCTCCTACGAGCAGTACTTC	CASSPRVSYEQYF
TRBJ1-5	few	TRBV2	NA	TGTGCCAGCAGTGTCGGGACACGCAATCAGCCCCAGCATTTT	CASSVGTRNQPQHF
TRBJ1-5	NA	TRBV28	TRBD1	TGTGCCAGCAGAAATGACAGGGCCCTAAATCAGCCCCAGCATTTT	CASRNDRALNQPQHF
TRBJ2-1	NA	TRBV28	TRBD2	TGTGCCAGCAGTCGCGGGGGGACTACCTACAATGAGCAGTTCTTC	CASSRGGTTYNEQFF
TRBJ2-7	NA	TRBV4-2	TRBD2	TGTGCCAGCAGCCAAGATATAGCGGGGGTCTCCTACGAGCAGTACTTC	CASSQDIAGVSYEQYF
TRBJ2-3	NA	TRBV10-1	NA	TGCGCCAGCAGACAGGGCAGCACAGATACGCAGTATTTT	CASRQGSTDTQYF
TRBJ1-1	NA	TRBV6-1	NA	TGTGCCAGCAGGGACACGGGAGCGACTGAAGCTTTCTTT	CASRDTGATEAFF
TRBJ1-4	once	TRBV4-1	NA	TGCGCCAGCAGCCAAGTATGGAGTTTTACTAATGAAAAACTGTTTTTT	CASSQVWSFTNEKLFF
TRBJ2-7	NA	TRBV11-1	NA	TGTGCCAGCAGCCGGACAGCCTACGAGCAGTACTTC	CASSRTAYEQYF
TRBJ2-5	NA	TRBV5-1	NA	TGCGCCAGCAGCTTGTTGTTAGGAGCGAAGCAAGAGACCCAGTACTTC	CASSLLLGAKQETQYF
TRBJ2-7	NA	TRBV7-9	NA	TGTGCCAGCTCGTCATCCGTTCAGGGTTCCTACGAGCAGTACTTC	CASSSSVQGSYEQYF
TRBJ2-4	NA	TRBV11-2	TRBD1	TGTGCCAGCAGCTTAGGATTACAGGGGGCGCGTGGGTACTTC	CASSLGLQGARGYF
TRBJ2-1	NA	TRBV21-1	NA	TGTGCCAGCAGCAAAGCGCCTACAGGGGTAAGGTACAATGAGCAGTTCTTC	CASSKAPTGVRYNEQFF
TRBJ2-2	NA	TRBV25-1	NA	TGTGCCACCTCCGACACGACGAACACCGGGGAGCTGTTTTTT	CATSDTTNTGELFF
TRBJ2-3	NA	TRBV15	NA	TGTGCCACCAGCAGAGGCGGGAATAACGCGGTGTTACTAGGTACGCAGTATTTT	CATSRGGNNAVLLGTQYF
TRBJ1-5	few	TRBV10-3	TRBD1	TGTGCCATCAGTGCCGGGACAGGGTTGGGTGACAATCAGCCCCAGCATTTT	CAISAGTGLGDNQPQHF
TRBJ1-1	NA	TRBV7-2	NA	TGTGCCAGCAGCCCGGGACGACAGGCTGAGGGTAAAGCTTTCTTT	CASSPGRQAEGKAFF
TRBJ2-1	NA	TRBV4-2	TRBD1	TGTGCCAGCAGCCTAAAACAGGGGGGCTACAATGAGCAGTTCTTC	CASSLKQGGYNEQFF
TRBJ2-5	NA	TRBV30	TRBD2	TGTGCCCGGGCCGGGACTAGCGGGAGTGTAGAGACCCAGTACTTC	CARAGTSGSVETQYF
TRBJ2-2	NA	TRBV5-1	TRBD1	TGCGCCAGCAGCTCAATTGGACAGGATTACACCGGGGAGCTGTTTTTT	CASSSIGQDYTGELFF
TRBJ2-1	NA	TRBV7-2	NA	TGTGCCAGCAGGAGGAGGGACTCCTACAATGAGCAGTTCTTC	CASRRRDSYNEQFF
TRBJ1-1	once	TRBV6-5	NA	TGTGCCAGCAGTTACGCCTACTTCCGGGACACTGAAGCTTTCTTT	CASSYAYFRDTEAFF
TRBJ2-2	NA	TRBV7-8	NA	TGTGCCAGCAGCTTAGTTGCGGGAAGCGTAACCGGGGAGCTGTTTTTT	CASSLVAGSVTGELFF